The rows below give T cell receptor beta chains drawn from one sample of a study of T cell repertoires in cytomegalovirus infection. Antigens for these TCRs are unknown. TCRdb passed the reads through MiXCR, listing each CDR3 protein once. This repertoire shows approximately 990,000 distinct CDR3 sequences, 25% to 40% found once; its top ten account for 13%. The source material was cultured CD8+ T cells from PBMCs, sampled from culture after CMV antigen stimulation. Receptors were obtained from a human donor in good health (CMV status not recorded). Some clones in this sample may be carry-over from other donors' samples. Both conserved end residues are part of each CDR3. D genes are given only for firm matches. The size of a clone is reported for some rows only, either as once, few or many, or as a class for expanded clones.

size,J,V,D,length,CDR3,DNA
few,TRBJ2-3,TRBV24-1,-,15,CATSDPDGATDTQYF,TGTGCCACCAGTGATCCTGACGGGGCCACAGATACGCAGTATTTT
-,TRBJ1-6,TRBV5-5,-,13,CASSPGGDSPLHF,TGTGCCAGCAGCCCCGGGGGGGATTCACCCCTCCACTTT
-,TRBJ1-4,TRBV19,TRBD1,15,CASTPLRDRAEKLFF,TGTGCCAGTACTCCTCTCCGGGACAGGGCTGAAAAACTGTTTTTT
-,TRBJ2-3,TRBV7-9,-,14,CASSSDRNTDTQYF,TGTGCCAGCAGCTCCGACAGGAACACGGATACGCAGTATTTT
once,TRBJ2-1,TRBV5-4,TRBD1,13,CAAQGGLGNEQFF,TGTGCAGCACAGGGGGGCCTGGGTAATGAGCAGTTCTTC
-,TRBJ1-6,TRBV4-1,-,16,CASSPGPRGADSPLHF,TGCGCCAGCAGCCCCGGGCCCAGGGGCGCGGATTCACCCCTCCACTTT
-,TRBJ2-3,TRBV20-1,TRBD1,15,CSANPEDRGTDTQYF,TGCAGTGCCAACCCCGAGGACAGGGGCACAGATACGCAGTATTTT
few,TRBJ2-5,TRBV7-9,-,16,CASSLEVAPGGETQYF,TGTGCCAGCAGCTTAGAGGTGGCGCCCGGCGGGGAGACCCAGTACTTC
few,TRBJ1-2,TRBV14,-,14,CASSQRSQSYGYTF,TGTGCCAGCAGCCAACGGAGCCAGAGTTATGGCTACACCTTC
few,TRBJ2-3,TRBV15,TRBD2,19,CATSREDILAGGSTDTQYF,TGTGCCACCAGCAGAGAAGATATACTAGCGGGGGGGAGCACAGATACGCAGTATTTT
few,TRBJ1-2,TRBV29-1,-,13,CSVRISGRYGYTF,TGCAGCGTTAGGATATCCGGACGGTATGGCTACACCTTC
-,TRBJ1-2,TRBV6-5,-,13,CASKIDINYGYTF,TGTGCCAGCAAGATAGACATTAACTATGGCTACACCTTC
few,TRBJ2-1,TRBV6-5,-,14,CASSRTPSYNEQFF,TGTGCCAGCAGTCGTACACCCTCCTACAATGAGCAGTTCTTC
many,TRBJ2-3,TRBV7-6,TRBD2,17,CASSLRVAGGDTDTQYF,TGTGCCAGCAGCTTACGAGTAGCGGGGGGCGACACAGATACGCAGTATTTT
many,TRBJ1-5,TRBV7-2,-,14,CASSPNRDNQPQHF,TGTGCCAGCAGCCCTAACAGGGACAATCAGCCCCAGCATTTT
few,TRBJ2-1,TRBV27,-,13,CASSLTSNNEQFF,TGTGCCAGCAGTCTCACTAGCAACAATGAGCAGTTCTTC
-,TRBJ1-1,TRBV7-9,TRBD1,15,CASSLAGAGGPEAFF,TGTGCCAGCAGCTTAGCAGGGGCAGGGGGGCCTGAAGCTTTCTTT
-,TRBJ2-1,TRBV5-5,TRBD2,15,CASSFGLAGGFEQFF,TGTGCCAGCAGCTTTGGACTAGCGGGGGGGTTTGAGCAGTTCTTC
-,TRBJ1-2,TRBV4-1,TRBD1,15,CASCQGGQGNYGYTF,TGCGCCAGCTGCCAAGGGGGACAGGGGAACTATGGCTACACCTTC
-,TRBJ2-3,TRBV10-3,TRBD2,15,CAVGEVAGGTDTQYF,TGTGCCGTCGGGGAGGTAGCGGGGGGGACAGATACGCAGTATTTT
-,TRBJ1-1,TRBV5-4,-,14,CASSLPDANTEAFF,TGTGCCAGCAGCTTGCCGGATGCCAACACTGAAGCTTTCTTT
few,TRBJ1-2,TRBV27,-,11,CASRGAGGYTF,TGTGCCAGCCGAGGTGCGGGTGGCTACACCTTC
-,TRBJ2-2,TRBV3-1,TRBD2,17,CASSQGRIAGNTGELFF,TGTGCCAGCAGCCAAGGGAGAATAGCGGGGAACACCGGGGAGCTGTTTTTT
-,TRBJ2-1,TRBV11-3,-,18,CASSHIVPPDSPFREQFF,TGTGCCAGCAGTCACATAGTCCCACCGGACTCCCCTTTCCGGGAGCAGTTCTTC
few,TRBJ2-2,TRBV29-1,-,14,CSVRGGSETGELFF,TGCAGCGTGAGGGGGGGCTCCGAGACCGGGGAGCTGTTTTTT
many,TRBJ2-2,TRBV6-2/TRBV6-3,TRBD2,13,CASSYGGAGELFF,TGTGCCAGCAGTTACGGGGGGGCCGGGGAGCTGTTTTTT
few,TRBJ2-1,TRBV15,TRBD2,15,CATSRGLAGGHEQFF,TGTGCCACCAGCAGGGGACTAGCGGGGGGGCATGAGCAGTTCTTC
-,TRBJ2-1,TRBV6-2/TRBV6-3,TRBD2,17,CASSYSKVAGDYNEQFF,TGTGCCAGCAGTTACTCGAAGGTGGCGGGGGACTACAATGAGCAGTTCTTC
few,TRBJ1-5,TRBV7-9,-,14,CASSVGGANQPQHF,TGTGCCAGCAGCGTCGGGGGAGCCAATCAGCCCCAGCATTTT
-,TRBJ1-5,TRBV20-1,TRBD1,15,CSAEDRGRGGQPQHF,TGCAGTGCAGAGGACAGGGGGCGCGGGGGTCAGCCCCAGCATTTT
once,TRBJ2-1,TRBV6-5,TRBD2,16,CASSYYFGTSGNEQFF,TGTGCCAGCAGTTACTATTTTGGGACTAGCGGTAATGAGCAGTTCTTC
-,TRBJ1-1,TRBV6-8,-,16,CASSTIPAGMDTEAFF,TGTGCCAGCAGTACTATCCCGGCAGGGATGGACACTGAAGCTTTCTTT
few,TRBJ2-1,TRBV19,-,14,CASNGGVVYGEQFF,TGTGCCAGTAACGGGGGAGTTGTTTATGGTGAGCAGTTCTTC
-,TRBJ1-1,TRBV6-1,-,13,CVSSLREGTEAFF,TGTGTCAGCAGTTTAAGGGAAGGAACTGAAGCTTTCTTT
-,TRBJ2-1,TRBV7-9,TRBD2,19,CASSGPGLAGGLNWNEQFF,TGTGCCAGCAGCGGGCCGGGACTAGCGGGGGGCCTTAATTGGAATGAGCAGTTCTTC
-,TRBJ2-7,TRBV20-1,-,14,CSARDTTNPYEQYF,TGCAGTGCTCGGGACACCACGAATCCTTACGAGCAGTACTTC
few,TRBJ1-5,TRBV12-3/TRBV12-4,-,15,CASSSKLNGGQPQHF,TGTGCCAGCAGTTCAAAACTCAATGGGGGGCAGCCCCAGCATTTT
-,TRBJ1-6,TRBV27,TRBD1,19,CASIFLREWDRGNNSPLHF,TGTGCCAGCATCTTTCTACGGGAATGGGACAGGGGAAATAATTCACCCCTCCACTTT
-,TRBJ1-2,TRBV6-2/TRBV6-3,-,14,CANSYSFRLYGYTF,TGTGCCAACAGTTACTCCTTTCGCTTATATGGCTACACCTTC
many,TRBJ1-1,TRBV7-6,-,15,CASSSLGFGDTEAFF,TGTGCCAGCAGCTCCCTCGGATTTGGGGACACTGAAGCTTTCTTT
few,TRBJ2-3,TRBV7-9,TRBD1,16,CASSSRDRGFPDTQYF,TGTGCCAGCAGCTCCCGGGACAGGGGATTTCCAGATACGCAGTATTTT
-,TRBJ1-6,TRBV7-6,-,13,CASDDSGGSPLHF,TGTGCCAGCGACGACAGCGGTGGCTCACCCCTCCACTTT
-,TRBJ1-5,TRBV7-9,-,14,CASSPLGVNQPQHF,TGTGCCAGCAGCCCCTTAGGGGTAAACCAGCCCCAGCATTTT